This TCR beta chain was captured in a study of blood T cell repertoires in COVID-19. Researchers sorted participants into cohorts using their self-reported clinical history. Generated by immunoSEQ multiplex PCR, the TCRdb table keeps only in-frame clones and is missing some. Of fewer than 350,000 clones listed, around 90% are singletons. Sequenced input: PBMCs or T cells enriched from blood (not recorded which). The source of this sequence is a woman aged 40 to 49 with acute COVID-19.

The CDR3 DNA reads TGCGCCAGCAGCCCAGCCCCCTACGACAGGCGGCCTCCTTACACCATATATTTT. It translates to CASSPAPYDRRPPYTIYF. V is TRBV5-1 and J is TRBJ1-3, with D possibly being TRBD1 (6 bases). Trimming took off 4 bases at V and 8 bases at J, with 28 bases between the two ends. This CDR3 is 18 amino acids long. CDR1 is SGHRS and CDR2 is YFSETQ in the germline V gene.